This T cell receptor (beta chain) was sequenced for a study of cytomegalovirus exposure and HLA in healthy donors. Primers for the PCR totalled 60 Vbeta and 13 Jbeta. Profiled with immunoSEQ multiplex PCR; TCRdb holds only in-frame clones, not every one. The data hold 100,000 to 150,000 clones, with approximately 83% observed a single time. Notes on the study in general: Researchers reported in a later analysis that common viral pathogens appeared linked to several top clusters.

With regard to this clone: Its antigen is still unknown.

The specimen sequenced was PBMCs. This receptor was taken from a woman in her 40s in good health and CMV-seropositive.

Written as DNA, the CDR3 is TGTGCCAGCAGTGCGGGACTCCGCTCCTACAATGAGCAGTTCTTC. Amino acid sequence: CASSAGLRSYNEQFF. The genes are TRBV2 and TRBJ2-1, with D possibly TRBD2 on 6 matching bases. Germline assignment: CDR1 SNHLY and CDR2 FYNNEI. CDR3 size: 15 residues. Trimming left V 4 bases short and J 0 bases short, with 10 bases between.